The next 23 T cell receptor beta chains were all read from a single sample in a study of human T cells and chemical hapten exposure. TCRdb ran MiXCR on the RACE reads and lists one entry per CDR3 protein. The sample holds approximately 400,000 distinct CDR3 sequences, approximately 4.4% seen once. Time point indicated: patch test 1, 2 weeks after DPC sensitization. Treatment described: therapeutic diphenylcyclopropenone sensitization with weekly scalp DPC. The material was whole blood, obtained in connection with sensitization to the hapten diphenylcyclopropenone (DPC). These TCRs come from a woman in her forties or fifties with alopecia areata. Some clones in this sample may be carry-over from other donors' samples.

In its sample, this clonotype was seen many times. The J gene is TRBJ2-5, the V gene TRBV10-2, with no clear D. Germline V gene sequence: CDR1 WSHSY, CDR2 SAAADI. The CDR3 has 13 residues. The V gene lost 0 bases and the J gene lost 0 bases, with 2 bases spanning the gap. In DNA form, the CDR3 reads TGCGCCAGCAGTGAGTCTTACCAAGAGACCCAGTACTTC. Its translation: CASSESYQETQYF.

The rearrangement joins TRBV19 to TRBJ2-3, with D perhaps matching TRBD2 (6 bases). This CDR3 region has 12 residues. Germline V lookup: CDR1 LNHDA, CDR2 SQIVND (reference sequence). The V and J ends lost 7 bases and 4 bases respectively, with 9 bases between them. CDR3 DNA: TGTGCCAGTAATGGGGGGTCAGATACGCAGTATTTT. This translates into CASNGGSDTQYF.

This clonotype was seen ten or more times. The rearrangement joins TRBV18 to TRBJ1-3, with a weak D call TRBD1 (5 bases). The germline V gene encodes CDR1 KGHSH and CDR2 LQKENI. The CDR3 spans 14 residues. The V and J ends lost 9 bases and 1 base respectively, with 13 bases between them. In DNA form, the CDR3 reads TGTGCCAGTGCAAGGGGAGCGTCTGGAAACACCATATATTTT. It is translated as CASARGASGNTIYF.

The chain recombines TRBV2 with TRBJ2-5; D is ambiguous. The CDR3 totals 14 residues. The germline V gene has CDR1 SNHLY and CDR2 FYNNEI. V lost 2 bases to trimming and J lost 3 bases, with 10 bases between them. The CDR3 nucleotides are TGTGCCAGCAGTGAACTCGGGCAGGAAGAGACCCAGTACTTC. This sequence encodes CASSELGQEETQYF.

Ten or more counts support this clonotype. The J gene is TRBJ1-1, the V gene TRBV9; 9 bases are shared with TRBD1. Germline V lookup: CDR1 SGDLS, CDR2 YYNGEE. Trimming took 4 bases from V and 8 from J; bases not matched to a gene: 6. CDR3 length: 13 residues. In nucleotides, the CDR3 is TGTGCCAGCAGCCCCTCCGGGACAGGGGAAGCTTTCTTT. Its protein is CASSPSGTGEAFF.

A few counts support this clonotype. The rearrangement joins TRBV6-1 to TRBJ2-1; 7 nucleotides align to TRBD2. Losses at the gene ends were 7 bases for V and 7 bases for J; bases not matched to a gene: 4. Germline V gives CDR1 MNHNS, CDR2 SASEGT. The CDR3 totals 12 residues. The CDR3 DNA is TGTGCCAGCATACTAGCGCGGAATGAGCAGTTCTTC. It specifies CASILARNEQFF.

This clonotype was found many times. This rearrangement joins TRBV7-9 to TRBJ2-3; no reliable D call. V shed 4 bases and J shed 4 bases, with 6 bases lying between them. This CDR3 spans 12 amino acids. CDR1 and CDR2 from the germline V gene are SEHNR and FQNEAQ (reference sequence). This chain's CDR3 is CASSSTADTQYF. The CDR3 nucleotides are TGTGCCAGCAGCTCTACGGCAGATACGCAGTATTTT.

Many counts were recorded for this clonotype. The chain has TRBV4-2 and TRBJ1-3; D gene ambiguous. Germline CDR1 reads LGHNA; CDR2 reads YNFKEQ. The CDR3 consists of 16 residues. V dropped 0 bases and J dropped 4 bases, with 13 bases sitting between them. The CDR3 nucleotides read TGTGCCAGCAGCCAAGATCCGGGTTCCGAAGGAAACACCATATATTTT. It encodes CASSQDPGSEGNTIYF.

This clonotype came up many times. This chain joins TRBV24-1 and TRBJ2-2; 11 bases are shared with TRBD1. Germline V gene lookup returns CDR1 KGHDR and CDR2 SFDVKD. V lost 2 bases to trimming and J lost 4 bases; unmatched junction nucleotides: 5. The length of the CDR3 is 17 residues. CDR3 bases: TGTGCCACCAGTGATTCCGGACAGGGGGCGGGCACCGGGGAGCTGTTTTTT. Its translation is CATSDSGQGAGTGELFF.

This clonotype was seen ten or more times. V is TRBV5-1 and J is TRBJ1-1, with 7 bases that match TRBD1. Trimming cost V 0 bases and J 5 bases; bases outside gene matches: 4. This CDR3 region has 14 residues. CDR1 and CDR2 from the germline V gene are SGHRS and YFSETQ. The CDR3 is CASSLVAGGTEAFF. Here the CDR3 DNA reads TGCGCCAGCAGCTTGGTGGCAGGGGGTACTGAAGCTTTCTTT.

DNA for the CDR3: TGTGCCAGCAGCTTAGAGATGGATTCACCCCTCCACTTT. Translation gives CASSLEMDSPLHF. The chain uses TRBV7-2 and TRBJ1-6; D call uncertain. Trimming took 1 base from V and 8 from J, leaving 6 bases between them. The CDR3 consists of 13 residues. Germline CDR1 reads SGHTA; CDR2 reads FQGNSA.

This clonotype was detected only a few times. This chain joins TRBV10-3 and TRBJ1-1; D gene uncertain. Trimming took 6 bases from V and 5 from J, leaving 13 bases between them. This CDR3 is 13 amino acids long. Germline CDR1 is ENHRY and CDR2 is SYGVKD. The DNA for the CDR3 is TGTGCCATCAGCGGACGGGGAGTTACTGAAGCTTTCTTT. This translates into CAISGRGVTEAFF.

This clonotype was found many times. The chain recombines TRBV10-3 with TRBJ1-4; tentatively, D is TRBD1 (6 bases). Germline V gene sequence: CDR1 ENHRY, CDR2 SYGVKD. This CDR3 is built from 15 residues. The V gene lost 0 bases and the J gene lost 5 bases, with 10 bases spanning the gap. The CDR3 spells CAISESDRLNEKLFF. As DNA, the CDR3 is TGTGCCATCAGTGAGTCGGACAGATTAAATGAAAAACTGTTTTTT.

This clonotype was observed a few times. V gene TRBV12-3 or TRBV12-4 combines with J gene TRBJ2-3; D may be TRBD1 (6 bases). CDR3 size: 14 residues. V was cut by 10 bases and J by 1 base, with 15 bases left in between. The CDR3 protein is CAIHRAPRTDTQYF. The CDR3 DNA sequence: TGTGCCATCCACAGGGCCCCCCGCACAGATACGCAGTATTTT.

Many counts were recorded for this clonotype. This sequence joins TRBV7-8 and TRBJ1-1, with no clear D. Trimming stripped 5 bases from V and 8 bases from J, with 9 bases between. Germline V gene lookup returns CDR1 SGHVS and CDR2 FQNEAQ. CDR3 length: 11 amino acids. The CDR3 here is CASSLSREAFF. The CDR3 DNA reads TGTGCCAGCAGCCTATCTCGCGAAGCTTTCTTT.

J is TRBJ1-2 and V is TRBV7-2; D call uncertain. Trimming removed 2 bases from V and 3 bases from J, with 10 bases in between. Germline V CDR1 and CDR2: SGHTA, FQGNSA. The CDR3 runs to 14 residues. The DNA for the CDR3 is TGTGCCAGCAGCTTATACTTTTACCACTATGGCTACACCTTC. Amino acid sequence: CASSLYFYHYGYTF.

This clonotype was observed many times. The chain joins TRBV29-1 to TRBJ2-1; D remains ambiguous. V was clipped by 5 bases and J by 4 bases, with 12 bases between them. Germline V gives CDR1 SQVTM, CDR2 ANQGSEA. This CDR3 has 13 residues. CDR3 DNA sequence: TGCAGCGTTCACGGGCCGCTATACAATGAGCAGTTCTTC. It encodes CSVHGPLYNEQFF.

This clonotype has more than one count but fewer than ten. The rearrangement joins TRBV20-1 to TRBJ2-7; 7 bases are shared with TRBD1. Germline V gene sequence: CDR1 DFQATT, CDR2 SNEGSKA (reference sequence). With V trimmed by 5 bases and J by 6 bases, 7 bases remained unmatched. The CDR3 is 12 residues long. The CDR3 reads CSAQPTGAEQYF. DNA of the CDR3: TGCAGTGCTCAACCAACAGGGGCCGAGCAGTACTTC.

This clonotype was detected many times. The chain recombines TRBV28 with TRBJ1-5; D ambiguous. CDR3 length: 15 residues. CDR1 and CDR2 (germline): MDHEN, SYDVKM. The ends were cut back, 6 bases at V and 7 bases at J, with 19 bases in the middle. This CDR3 is CASSPLTETGQPQHF. For the CDR3, the DNA is TGTGCCAGCAGCCCGCTAACAGAGACCGGGCAGCCCCAGCATTTT.

This clonotype was counted a few times. A junction boundary mismatches the germline segment, possibly from a read error. The genes are TRBV11-1 and TRBJ2-2; 8 nucleotides agree with TRBD1. Germline V CDR1 and CDR2: SGHAT, FQDESV (reference sequence). CDR3 length equals 14 residues. For the CDR3, the DNA is TGTGCCAGCAGCCAGGGGGCGAAGACCGGGGAGCTGTTTTTT. It is translated as CASSQGAKTGELFF. The full variable domain, with the rest looked up from reference TRBV11-1 and TRBJ2-2, is EAEVAQSPRYKITEKSQAVAFWCDPISGHATLYWYRQILGQGPELLVQFQDESVVDDSQLPKDRFSAERLKGVDSTLKIQPAELGDSAMYLCASSQGAKTGELFFGEGSRLTVL.

In its sample, this clonotype was seen many times. The chain recombines TRBV27 with TRBJ2-3; D gene uncertain. CDR1 is MNHEY, CDR2 SMNVEV, per germline (reference sequence). There are 15 residues in the CDR3. With 10 bases removed from V and 0 bases from J, the gap between germline ends came to 17 bases. CDR3 sequence: CANFFSILSTDTQYF. The CDR3 DNA is TGTGCCAACTTCTTTTCCATACTTAGCACAGATACGCAGTATTTT.

The chain links TRBV5-1 to TRBJ2-2; tentative D call: TRBD1 (6 bases). Germline CDR1 is SGHRS and CDR2 is YFSETQ. Trimming removed 0 bases at V and 4 bases at J, with 10 bases between. The CDR3 loop spans 15 amino acids. The CDR3 protein is CASSLDDRPTGELFF. CDR3 sequence (DNA): TGCGCCAGCAGCTTGGATGACAGGCCCACCGGGGAGCTGTTTTTT.

This clonotype was counted only a few times. The chain joins TRBV2 to TRBJ2-3; a possible D gene is TRBD1 (6 bases). The ends were cut back, 4 bases at V and 5 bases at J, with 16 bases in the middle. This CDR3 is 15 amino acids long. CDR1 SNHLY and CDR2 FYNNEI come from the germline V gene. The CDR3 region is CASSAYRVQGDTQYF. The CDR3 DNA sequence: TGTGCCAGCAGTGCCTACAGGGTTCAGGGAGATACGCAGTATTTT. Filled out from reference TRBV2 and TRBJ2-3, the complete variable domain reads EPEVTQTPSHQVTQMGQEVILRCVPISNHLYFYWYRQILGQKVEFLVSFYNNEISEKSEIFDDQFSVERPDGSNFTLKIRSTKLEDSAMYFCASSAYRVQGDTQYFGPGTRLTVL.